A selection of T cell receptor beta chains follows, all from one sample in a study of T-cell reconstitution after alpha-beta-depleted transplantation in children. Using its own MiXCR run on the PCR reads, TCRdb lists one record per CDR3 protein. This sample carries 500,000 to 600,000 distinct CDR3 sequences, about 30% of them seen once, and the ten largest clones take around 2.3%. The sequencing here drew on PBMCs from the stem cell graft donor, taken from the stem cell graft. The receptors originated from a human donor who donated a stem cell graft to a child with aplastic anemia. CDR3s include the opening cysteine and the closing phenylalanine or tryptophan. The D gene is left open where the match is weak. Only some rows state a clone size, as once, few, many or a class for expanded clones.

clone_size j_call v_call d_call cdr3_aa cdr3_nt
NA TRBJ1-6 TRBV20-1 NA CSAVADRSSYNSPLHF TGCAGTGCTGTCGCCGACAGGAGCTCCTATAATTCACCCCTCCACTTT
NA TRBJ1-2 TRBV12-3/TRBV12-4 NA CASSSRFYGYTF TGTGCCAGCAGTTCCCGATTCTATGGCTACACCTTC
few TRBJ2-1 TRBV20-1 NA CSLSWVSNEQFF TGCAGCCTTAGCTGGGTTAGTAATGAGCAGTTCTTC
NA TRBJ1-2 TRBV2 TRBD1 CATNPADRPGRFYGYTF TGTGCCACCAACCCTGCGGACAGGCCAGGGAGGTTTTATGGCTACACCTTC
NA TRBJ2-5 TRBV12-3/TRBV12-4 NA CASSLAGPNQETQYF TGTGCCAGCAGTTTAGCGGGCCCCAACCAAGAGACCCAGTACTTC
NA TRBJ1-1 TRBV5-8 NA CASSLGGYTLKAFF TGTGCCAGCAGCTTGGGGGGATATACCCTGAAAGCTTTCTTT
few TRBJ2-5 TRBV6-5 NA CASSPNWGETQYF TGTGCCAGCAGCCCGAATTGGGGAGAGACCCAGTACTTC
NA TRBJ2-1 TRBV5-4 NA CASSSQEGEQFF TGTGCCAGCAGCTCCCAGGAGGGTGAGCAGTTCTTC
many TRBJ2-5 TRBV6-5 TRBD1 CASSSDRDETQYF TGTGCCAGCAGTTCCGACAGGGATGAGACCCAGTACTTC
few TRBJ1-4 TRBV7-2 NA CASSLEGATYEKLFF TGTGCCAGCAGCTTAGAAGGGGCCACCTATGAAAAACTGTTTTTT
many TRBJ2-3 TRBV6-2/TRBV6-3 NA CASSPAKAETDTQYF TGTGCCAGCAGTCCCGCCAAGGCAGAGACAGATACGCAGTATTTT
few TRBJ1-2 TRBV7-2 NA CASSLAAAHGYTF TGTGCCAGCAGCTTAGCGGCGGCCCATGGCTACACCTTC
NA TRBJ2-6 TRBV11-2 NA CASSPRVWAGANVLTF TGTGCCAGCAGCCCTAGGGTGTGGGCTGGGGCCAACGTCCTGACTTTC
few TRBJ2-1 TRBV10-3 TRBD1 CAISESKGGPNEQFF TGTGCCATCAGTGAGTCGAAAGGGGGCCCCAATGAGCAGTTCTTC
NA TRBJ2-1 TRBV20-1 TRBD1 CCARDRFGQVLNEQFF TGCTGTGCTAGAGATCGGTTTGGACAGGTCCTCAATGAGCAGTTCTTC
NA TRBJ2-4 TRBV28 TRBD2 CASLEWKREGIWYF TGTGCCAGCCTTGAATGGAAGCGGGAGGGCATATGGTACTTC
NA TRBJ2-5 TRBV7-9 TRBD2 CASSLAGGSGSETQYF TGTGCCAGCAGCCTCGCCGGGGGTAGCGGGAGTGAGACCCAGTACTTC
NA TRBJ2-1 TRBV7-8 TRBD2 CASSLIGRGTSGGNEQFF TGTGCCAGCAGCTTGATTGGCAGGGGGACTAGCGGGGGGAATGAGCAGTTCTTC
NA TRBJ2-2 TRBV29-1 TRBD1 CSVEGTGANTGELFF TGCAGCGTTGAAGGGACAGGGGCGAACACCGGGGAGCTGTTTTTT
many TRBJ2-7 TRBV20-1 TRBD1 CSARRQGAYEQYF TGCAGTGCTAGGCGACAGGGGGCCTACGAGCAGTACTTC
NA TRBJ2-2 TRBV29-1 NA CSVPGTTSAGELFF TGCAGCGTCCCCGGGACCACCTCTGCCGGGGAGCTGTTTTTT
NA TRBJ2-7 TRBV6-2/TRBV6-3 NA CATTSSYEQYF TGTGCCACAACCAGCTCCTACGAGCAGTACTTC
NA TRBJ2-3 TRBV12-3/TRBV12-4 NA CASSPTTTDTQYF TGTGCCAGCAGCCCCACTACCACAGATACGCAGTATTTT
few TRBJ2-1 TRBV20-1 NA CSAPDHNEQFF TGCAGTGCCCCGGACCACAATGAGCAGTTCTTC
few TRBJ1-6 TRBV20-1 TRBD1 CSARARDSPNSPLHF TGCAGTGCTAGAGCCCGGGACAGCCCAAATTCACCCCTCCACTTT
NA TRBJ2-1 TRBV5-1 NA CASSYRDLNNEQFF TGCGCCAGCAGCTACCGGGACCTAAACAATGAGCAGTTCTTC
NA TRBJ2-1 TRBV11-2 TRBD2 CASSLDLGSGSSYNEQFF TGTGCCAGCAGCTTAGATCTCGGTAGCGGGAGCTCCTACAATGAGCAGTTCTTC
few TRBJ1-1 TRBV14 NA CASSQIGRLTTEAFF TGTGCCAGCAGCCAGATAGGACGGCTAACAACTGAAGCTTTCTTT
NA TRBJ2-5 TRBV6-1 NA CASRNGMGLGETQYF TGTGCCAGCAGAAACGGAATGGGATTGGGGGAGACCCAGTACTTC
few TRBJ1-6 TRBV7-2 TRBD1 CASSGIQGANSPLHF TGTGCCAGCAGCGGAATACAGGGGGCGAATTCACCCCTCCACTTT
NA TRBJ2-1 TRBV30 NA CAWSVNRASYGAGEQFF TGTGCCTGGAGTGTAAATCGAGCGTCCTATGGGGCCGGTGAGCAGTTCTTC
few TRBJ2-5 TRBV19 TRBD2 CASSISSGAMETQYF TGTGCCAGTAGCATCTCGAGCGGGGCGATGGAGACCCAGTACTTC
few TRBJ2-1 TRBV29-1 TRBD1 CSVDRGVEQFF TGCAGCGTGGACAGGGGAGTTGAGCAGTTCTTC
few TRBJ1-1 TRBV29-1 NA CSVEGELSAEAFF TGCAGCGTTGAAGGGGAGTTATCAGCTGAAGCTTTCTTT
few TRBJ2-3 TRBV20-1 TRBD2 CSARDSVGLAGVLTDTQYF TGCAGTGCTAGAGATAGTGTCGGACTAGCGGGAGTGTTGACAGATACGCAGTATTTT
NA TRBJ2-7 TRBV12-3/TRBV12-4 NA CASSLGLTPRAYEQYF TGTGCCAGCAGTTTAGGTTTGACACCGAGGGCCTACGAGCAGTACTTC
many TRBJ2-7 TRBV11-2 TRBD2 CASSLSIAGGQYEQYF TGTGCCAGCAGCTTGTCCATAGCGGGAGGGCAATACGAGCAGTACTTC
NA TRBJ2-1 TRBV7-3 NA CASSLDYPSSYNEQFF TGTGCCAGCAGCTTAGACTACCCGAGCTCCTACAATGAGCAGTTCTTC
NA TRBJ1-6 TRBV7-2 NA CASSLRDGTFHF TGTGCCAGCAGCTTGAGGGACGGAACCTTCCACTTT
NA TRBJ2-3 TRBV12-3/TRBV12-4 TRBD2 CASSGGRADTQYF TGTGCCAGCAGTGGCGGGAGGGCAGATACGCAGTATTTT
NA TRBJ1-4 TRBV19 TRBD1 CASEDRGGGSELFF TGTGCCAGTGAGGACAGGGGAGGGGGATCGGAACTGTTTTTT
NA TRBJ2-1 TRBV27 TRBD1 CASSSTGTGEQFF TGTGCCAGCAGTTCGACAGGGACCGGGGAGCAGTTCTTC
NA TRBJ1-1 TRBV9 NA CASSVESRPNTEAFF TGTGCCAGCAGCGTAGAGAGCAGACCGAACACTGAAGCTTTCTTT
once TRBJ2-7 TRBV7-8 TRBD2 CASSKNPTSGRATEQYF TGTGCCAGCAGCAAAAACCCAACTAGCGGGAGGGCTACCGAGCAGTACTTC
few TRBJ1-1 TRBV20-1 NA CSARVIGRTLNTEAFF TGCAGTGCTAGAGTTATAGGGCGTACGTTGAACACTGAAGCTTTCTTT
NA TRBJ2-1 TRBV7-2 NA CASSLGRWKGYEQFF TGTGCCAGCAGCTTAGGTCGCTGGAAGGGGTATGAGCAGTTCTTC
few TRBJ1-1 TRBV6-5 TRBD1 CASSSFGTVNTEAFF TGTGCCAGCAGTTCCTTCGGGACAGTAAACACTGAAGCTTTCTTT
NA TRBJ2-2 TRBV15 TRBD2 CATSRDLSGRLRGELFF TGTGCCACCAGCAGAGACCTTAGCGGGAGATTACGCGGGGAGCTGTTTTTT
few TRBJ1-6 TRBV18 NA CASSSIEDSPLHF TGTGCCAGCTCTTCAATAGAGGATTCACCCCTCCACTTT
many TRBJ1-1 TRBV7-2 NA CASSLTREAFF TGTGCCAGCAGCTTAACCCGTGAAGCTTTCTTT
NA TRBJ1-2 TRBV29-1 TRBD1 CSGVDRGDGYTF TGCAGCGGCGTGGACAGGGGCGATGGCTACACCTTC
NA TRBJ1-6 TRBV20-1 TRBD1 CSAKETGDNSPLHF TGCAGTGCTAAGGAAACAGGGGACAATTCACCCCTCCACTTT